This T cell receptor (beta chain) derives from a study of blood T cell repertoires in COVID-19. Cohorts were assigned according to the clinical history that participants reported. Germline loops: CDR1 SGHNT, CDR2 YYREEE (reference sequence). The ends lost 4 bases at V and 2 bases at J; junction bases unmatched: 12. The CDR3 has 17 amino acids. Sequenced by immunoSEQ multiplex PCR; TCRdb stores in-frame clones only, minus some. Here the sample spans 170,000 or so clones, roughly 90% being singletons. The chain couples TRBV5-4 to TRBJ2-3; 8 nucleotides agree with TRBD2. The material sequenced was PBMCs or T cells enriched from blood (not recorded which). The TCR sequence derives from a woman in her forties or fifties who had recovered from COVID-19. This CDR3 reads CASSRVGGGRSTDTQYF. The CDR3 bases are TGTGCCAGCAGCCGCGTAGGCGGGGGGCGATCCACAGATACGCAGTATTTT. The full variable domain, completed using reference TRBV5-4 and TRBJ2-3, is ETGVTQSPTHLIKTRGQQVTLRCSSQSGHNTVSWYQQALGQGPQFIFQYYREEENGRGNFPPRFSGLQFPNYSSELNVNALELDDSALYLCASSRVGGGRSTDTQYFGPGTRLTVL.